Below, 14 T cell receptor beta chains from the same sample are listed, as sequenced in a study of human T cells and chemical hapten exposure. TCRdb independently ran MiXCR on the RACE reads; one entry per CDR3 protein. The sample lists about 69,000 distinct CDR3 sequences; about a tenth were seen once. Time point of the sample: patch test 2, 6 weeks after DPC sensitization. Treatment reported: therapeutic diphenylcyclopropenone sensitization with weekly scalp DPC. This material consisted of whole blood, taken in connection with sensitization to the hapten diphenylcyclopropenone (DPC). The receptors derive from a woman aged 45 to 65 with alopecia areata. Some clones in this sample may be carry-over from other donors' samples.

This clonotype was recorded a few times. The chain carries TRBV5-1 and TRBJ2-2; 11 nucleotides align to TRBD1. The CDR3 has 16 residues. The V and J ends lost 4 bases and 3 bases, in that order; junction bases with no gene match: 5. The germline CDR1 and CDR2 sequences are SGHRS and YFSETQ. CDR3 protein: CASSRTGGADTGELFF. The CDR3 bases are TGCGCCAGCAGCAGGACAGGGGGCGCGGACACCGGGGAGCTGTTTTTT.

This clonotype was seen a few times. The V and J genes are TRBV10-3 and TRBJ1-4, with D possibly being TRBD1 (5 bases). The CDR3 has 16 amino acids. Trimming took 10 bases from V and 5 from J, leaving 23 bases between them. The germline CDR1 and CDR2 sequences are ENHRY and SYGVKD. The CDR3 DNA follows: TGTGCCAACACATCAAAATTGGGGGGAAAAAATGAAAAACTGTTTTTT. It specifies CANTSKLGGKNEKLFF.

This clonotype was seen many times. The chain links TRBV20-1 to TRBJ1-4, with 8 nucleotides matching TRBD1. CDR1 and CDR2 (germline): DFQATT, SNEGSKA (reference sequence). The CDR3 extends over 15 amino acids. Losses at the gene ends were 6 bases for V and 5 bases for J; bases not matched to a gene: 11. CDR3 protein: CSAPDRDGSNEKLFF. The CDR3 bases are TGCAGTGCCCCGGACAGGGACGGGTCCAATGAAAAACTGTTTTTT.

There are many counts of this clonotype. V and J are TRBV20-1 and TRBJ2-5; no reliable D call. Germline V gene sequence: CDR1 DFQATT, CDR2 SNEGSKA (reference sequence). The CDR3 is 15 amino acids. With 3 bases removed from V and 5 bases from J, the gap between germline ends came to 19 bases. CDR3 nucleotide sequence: TGCAGTGCTAGTTATCTCCGGGCTCGAGCGGAGACCCAGTACTTC. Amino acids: CSASYLRARAETQYF.

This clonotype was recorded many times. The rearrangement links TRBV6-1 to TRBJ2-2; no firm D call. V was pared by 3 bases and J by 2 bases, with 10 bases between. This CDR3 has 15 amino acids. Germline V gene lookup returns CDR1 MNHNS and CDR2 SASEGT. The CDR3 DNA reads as TGTGCCAGCAGTGAGCGGCCCGATAACACCGGGGAGCTGTTTTTT. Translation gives CASSERPDNTGELFF.

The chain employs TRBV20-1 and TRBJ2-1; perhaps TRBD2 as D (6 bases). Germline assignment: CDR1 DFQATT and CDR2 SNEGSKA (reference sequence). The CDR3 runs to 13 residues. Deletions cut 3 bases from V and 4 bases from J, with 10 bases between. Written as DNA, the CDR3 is TGCAGTGCTAGCGGGAGACAATACAATGAGCAGTTCTTC. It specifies CSASGRQYNEQFF.

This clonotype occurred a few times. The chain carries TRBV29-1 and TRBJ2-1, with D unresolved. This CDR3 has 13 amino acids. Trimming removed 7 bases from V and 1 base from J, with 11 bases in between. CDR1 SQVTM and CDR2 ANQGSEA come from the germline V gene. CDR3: CSGDRSSYNEQFF. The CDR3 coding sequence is TGCAGCGGAGATAGGAGTTCCTACAATGAGCAGTTCTTC.

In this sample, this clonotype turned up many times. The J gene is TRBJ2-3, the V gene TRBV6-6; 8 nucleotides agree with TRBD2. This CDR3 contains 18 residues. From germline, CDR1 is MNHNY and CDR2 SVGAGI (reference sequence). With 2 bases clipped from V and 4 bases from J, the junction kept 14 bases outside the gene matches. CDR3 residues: CASSYRTTREGRPDTQYF. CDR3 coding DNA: TGTGCCAGCAGTTACCGGACGACCCGGGAGGGACGTCCAGATACGCAGTATTTT.

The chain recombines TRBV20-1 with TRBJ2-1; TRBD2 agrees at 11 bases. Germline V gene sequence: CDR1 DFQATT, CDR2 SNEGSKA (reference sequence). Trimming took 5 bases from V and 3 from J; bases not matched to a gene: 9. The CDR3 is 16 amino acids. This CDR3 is CSARSIAGGDYNEQFF. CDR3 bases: TGCAGTGCTCGGTCGATAGCGGGAGGGGACTACAATGAGCAGTTCTTC.

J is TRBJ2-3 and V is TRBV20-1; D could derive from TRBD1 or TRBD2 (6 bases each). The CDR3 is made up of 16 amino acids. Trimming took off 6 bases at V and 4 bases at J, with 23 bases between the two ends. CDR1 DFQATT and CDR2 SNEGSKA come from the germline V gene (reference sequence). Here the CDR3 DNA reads TGCAGTGCGTTACGCCAACAGGGAGGTGGGGCAGATACGCAGTATTTT. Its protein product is CSALRQQGGGADTQYF.

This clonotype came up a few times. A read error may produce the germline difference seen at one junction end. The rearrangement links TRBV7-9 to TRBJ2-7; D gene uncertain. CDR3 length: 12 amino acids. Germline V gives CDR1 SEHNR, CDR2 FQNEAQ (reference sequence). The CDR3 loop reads CASSLAPTPITF. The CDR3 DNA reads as TGTGCCAGCAGCTTAGCCCCTACTCCGATCACCTTC. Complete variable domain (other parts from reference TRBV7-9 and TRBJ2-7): DTGVSQNPRHKITKRGQNVTFRCDPISEHNRLYWYRQTLGQGPEFLTYFQNEAQLEKSRLLSDRFSAERPKGSFSTLEIQRTEQGDSAMYLCASSLAPTPITFGPGTRLTVT.

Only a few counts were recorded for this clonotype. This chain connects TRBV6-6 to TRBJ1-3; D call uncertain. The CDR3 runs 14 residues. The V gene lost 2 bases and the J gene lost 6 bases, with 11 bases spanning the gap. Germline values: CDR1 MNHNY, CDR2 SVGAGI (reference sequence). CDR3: CASSYGSETNTIYF. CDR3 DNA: TGTGCCAGCAGTTACGGGTCTGAGACAAACACCATATATTTT.

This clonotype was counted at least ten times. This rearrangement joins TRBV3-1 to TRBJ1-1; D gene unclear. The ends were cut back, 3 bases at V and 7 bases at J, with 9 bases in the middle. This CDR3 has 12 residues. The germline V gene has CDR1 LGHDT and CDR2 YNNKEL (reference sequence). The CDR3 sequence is CASSQVSGEAFF. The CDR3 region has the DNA TGTGCCAGCAGCCAGGTATCAGGTGAAGCTTTCTTT.

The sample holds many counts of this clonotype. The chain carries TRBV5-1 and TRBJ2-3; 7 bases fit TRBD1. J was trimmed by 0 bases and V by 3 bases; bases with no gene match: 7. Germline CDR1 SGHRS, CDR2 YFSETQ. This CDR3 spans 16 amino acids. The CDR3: CASSSPGGASTDTQYF. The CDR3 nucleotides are TGCGCCAGCAGCTCTCCAGGGGGTGCTAGCACAGATACGCAGTATTTT.